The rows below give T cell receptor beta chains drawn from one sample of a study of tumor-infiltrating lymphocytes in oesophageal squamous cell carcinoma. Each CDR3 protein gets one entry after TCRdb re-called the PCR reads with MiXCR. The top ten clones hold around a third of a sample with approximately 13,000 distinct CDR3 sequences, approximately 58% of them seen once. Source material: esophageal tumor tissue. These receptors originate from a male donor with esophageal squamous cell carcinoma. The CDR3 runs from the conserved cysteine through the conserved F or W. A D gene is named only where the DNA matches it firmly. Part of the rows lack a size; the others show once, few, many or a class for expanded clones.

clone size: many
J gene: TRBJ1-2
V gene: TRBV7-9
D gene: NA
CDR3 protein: CASSLEYGSGYTF
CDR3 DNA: TGTGCCAGCAGCTTAGAATACGGGAGTGGCTACACCTTC

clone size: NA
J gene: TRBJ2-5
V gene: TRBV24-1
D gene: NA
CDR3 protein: CATSDTGTGETQYF
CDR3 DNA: TGTGCCACCAGTGATACAGGGACTGGGGAGACCCAGTACTTC

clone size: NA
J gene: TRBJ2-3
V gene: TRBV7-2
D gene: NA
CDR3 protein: CASSLRALATDTQYF
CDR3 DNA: TGTGCCAGCAGCTTAAGGGCGCTAGCAACAGATACGCAGTATTTT

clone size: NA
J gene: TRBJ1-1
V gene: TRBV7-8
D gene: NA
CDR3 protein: CASSLGGTTEAFF
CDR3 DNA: TGTGCCAGCAGCTTAGGGGGGACGACTGAAGCTTTCTTT

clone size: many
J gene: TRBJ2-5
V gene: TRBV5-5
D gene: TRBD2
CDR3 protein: CASSLELAGGRETQYF
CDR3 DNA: TGTGCCAGCAGCTTGGAGCTAGCGGGGGGACGGGAGACCCAGTACTTC

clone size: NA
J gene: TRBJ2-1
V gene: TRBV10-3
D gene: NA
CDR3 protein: CAISVDRENEQFF
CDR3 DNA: TGTGCCATCAGTGTGGACCGGGAGAATGAGCAGTTCTTC

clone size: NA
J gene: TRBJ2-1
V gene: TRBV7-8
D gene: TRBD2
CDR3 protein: CASSFGLAEYNEQFF
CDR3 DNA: TGTGCCAGCAGCTTCGGGCTAGCGGAATACAATGAGCAGTTCTTC

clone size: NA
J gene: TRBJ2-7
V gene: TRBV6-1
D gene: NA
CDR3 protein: CASSEVSQGPYEQYF
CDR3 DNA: TGTGCCAGCAGTGAAGTTAGCCAGGGCCCCTACGAGCAGTACTTC

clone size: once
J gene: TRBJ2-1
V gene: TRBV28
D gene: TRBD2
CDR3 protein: CASTPGGSSYNEQFF
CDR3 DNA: TGTGCCAGCACCCCGGGGGGGAGCTCCTACAATGAGCAGTTCTTC

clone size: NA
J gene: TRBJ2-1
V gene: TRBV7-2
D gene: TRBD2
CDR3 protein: CASSLALTSGSLNEQFF
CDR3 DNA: TGTGCCAGCAGCTTAGCGCTGACTAGCGGGAGTCTGAATGAGCAGTTCTTC

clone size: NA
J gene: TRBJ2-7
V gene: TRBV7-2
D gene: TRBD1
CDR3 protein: CASSRTGGSSYEQYF
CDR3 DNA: TGTGCCAGCAGCCGAACAGGGGGTTCCTCCTACGAGCAGTACTTC

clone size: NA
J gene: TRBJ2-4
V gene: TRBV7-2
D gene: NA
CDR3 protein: CASSLRAAGLAKNIQYF
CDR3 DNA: TGTGCCAGCAGCTTACGGGCGGCGGGTCTAGCCAAAAACATTCAGTACTTC

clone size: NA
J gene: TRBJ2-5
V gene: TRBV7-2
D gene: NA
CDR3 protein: CASSLRQGKRETQYF
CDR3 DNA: TGTGCCAGCAGCTTAAGGCAGGGGAAACGAGAGACCCAGTACTTC

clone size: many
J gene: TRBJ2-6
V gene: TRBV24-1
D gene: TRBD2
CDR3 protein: CATSEGLAGGWANVLTF
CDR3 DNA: TGTGCCACCAGTGAAGGACTAGCGGGGGGGTGGGCCAACGTCCTGACTTTC

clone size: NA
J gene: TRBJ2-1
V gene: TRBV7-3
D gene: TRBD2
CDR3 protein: CASSQAGLAIRFSLVVSPHRREFF
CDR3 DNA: TGTGCCAGCAGCCAAGCGGGACTAGCGATTCGCTTCTCGTTGGTGGTAAGTCCCCACCGGCGGGAGTTCTTC

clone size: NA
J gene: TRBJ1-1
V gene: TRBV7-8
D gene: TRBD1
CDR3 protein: CASSGTGGVDTEAFF
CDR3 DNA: TGTGCCAGCAGCGGGACAGGGGGGGTTGACACTGAAGCTTTCTTT

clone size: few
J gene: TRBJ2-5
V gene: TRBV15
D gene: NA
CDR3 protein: CATSRDRASRGETQYF
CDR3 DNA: TGTGCCACCAGCAGAGATAGGGCCTCCCGGGGAGAGACCCAGTACTTC

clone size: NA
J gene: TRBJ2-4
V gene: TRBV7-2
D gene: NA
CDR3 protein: CASSLGRERSYIQYF
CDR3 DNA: TGTGCCAGCAGCTTAGGTCGGGAACGGTCCTACATTCAGTACTTC

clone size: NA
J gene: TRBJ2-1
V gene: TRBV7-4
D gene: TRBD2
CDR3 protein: CASSLYGGLDGPGEQFF
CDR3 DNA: TGTGCCAGCAGCTTATATGGGGGACTAGATGGTCCGGGTGAGCAGTTCTTC

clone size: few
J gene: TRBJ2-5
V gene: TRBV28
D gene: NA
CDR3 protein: CASSRPGHFQETQYF
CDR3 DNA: TGTGCCAGCAGTAGACCGGGACACTTCCAAGAGACCCAGTACTTC

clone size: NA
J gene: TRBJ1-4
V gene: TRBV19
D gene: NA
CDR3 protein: CASSIRNEKLFF
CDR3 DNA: TGTGCCAGTAGTATACGTAACGAAAAACTGTTTTTT

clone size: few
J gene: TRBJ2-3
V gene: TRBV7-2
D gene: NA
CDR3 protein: CASSLRQGGDTDTQYF
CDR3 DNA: TGTGCCAGCAGCTTAAGGCAGGGGGGCGACACAGATACGCAGTATTTT

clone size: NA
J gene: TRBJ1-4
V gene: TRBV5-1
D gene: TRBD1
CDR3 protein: CASSFGTGFNEKLFF
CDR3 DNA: TGCGCCAGCAGCTTCGGGACAGGGTTTAATGAAAAACTGTTTTTT

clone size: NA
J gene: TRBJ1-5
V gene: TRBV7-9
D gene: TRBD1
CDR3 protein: CASSSTGGNQPQHF
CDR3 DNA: TGTGCCAGCAGCAGTACAGGGGGCAATCAGCCCCAGCATTTT

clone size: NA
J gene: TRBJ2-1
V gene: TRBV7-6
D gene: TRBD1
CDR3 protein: CASLWTGPYNEQFF
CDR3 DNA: TGTGCCAGCCTTTGGACAGGGCCTTACAATGAGCAGTTCTTC

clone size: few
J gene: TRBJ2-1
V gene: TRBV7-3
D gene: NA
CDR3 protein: CASSLNGGASANEQFF
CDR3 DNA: TGTGCCAGCAGCTTAAATGGGGGGGCCTCGGCCAATGAGCAGTTCTTC

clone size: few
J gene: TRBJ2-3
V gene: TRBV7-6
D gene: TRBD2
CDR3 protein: CASSVEAGGATGELYF
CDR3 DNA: TGTGCCAGCAGCGTTGAAGCGGGGGGAGCCACCGGGGAGCTGTATTTT

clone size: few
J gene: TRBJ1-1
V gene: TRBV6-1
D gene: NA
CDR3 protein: CASSERWTEAFF
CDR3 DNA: TGTGCCAGCAGTGAACGCTGGACTGAAGCTTTCTTT

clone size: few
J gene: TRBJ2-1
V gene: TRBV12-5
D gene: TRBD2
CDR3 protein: CASGLGTRNNEQFF
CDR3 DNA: TGTGCTAGTGGTTTGGGGACTAGAAACAATGAGCAGTTCTTC

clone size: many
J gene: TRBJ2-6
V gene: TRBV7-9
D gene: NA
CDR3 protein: CASIPSGANVLTF
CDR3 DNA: TGTGCCAGCATCCCCTCTGGGGCCAACGTCCTGACTTTC

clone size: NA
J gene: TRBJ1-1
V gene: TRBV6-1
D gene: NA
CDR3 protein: CASRKGDGGTEAFF
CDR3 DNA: TGTGCCAGCAGAAAGGGTGACGGGGGCACTGAAGCTTTCTTT

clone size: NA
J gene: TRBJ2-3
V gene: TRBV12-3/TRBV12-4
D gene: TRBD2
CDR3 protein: CASSLALAGAGTDTQYF
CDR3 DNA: TGTGCCAGCAGTTTAGCACTAGCGGGCGCTGGGACAGATACGCAGTATTTT

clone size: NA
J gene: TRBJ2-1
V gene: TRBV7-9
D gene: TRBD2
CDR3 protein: CASSQIGGGFYNEQFF
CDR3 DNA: TGTGCCAGCAGCCAGATCGGCGGGGGGTTCTACAATGAGCAGTTCTTC

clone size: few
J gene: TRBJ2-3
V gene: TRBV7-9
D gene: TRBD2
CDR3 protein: CASSLGSGRVTDTQYF
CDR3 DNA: TGTGCCAGCAGCTTGGGTAGCGGGAGAGTCACAGATACGCAGTATTTT